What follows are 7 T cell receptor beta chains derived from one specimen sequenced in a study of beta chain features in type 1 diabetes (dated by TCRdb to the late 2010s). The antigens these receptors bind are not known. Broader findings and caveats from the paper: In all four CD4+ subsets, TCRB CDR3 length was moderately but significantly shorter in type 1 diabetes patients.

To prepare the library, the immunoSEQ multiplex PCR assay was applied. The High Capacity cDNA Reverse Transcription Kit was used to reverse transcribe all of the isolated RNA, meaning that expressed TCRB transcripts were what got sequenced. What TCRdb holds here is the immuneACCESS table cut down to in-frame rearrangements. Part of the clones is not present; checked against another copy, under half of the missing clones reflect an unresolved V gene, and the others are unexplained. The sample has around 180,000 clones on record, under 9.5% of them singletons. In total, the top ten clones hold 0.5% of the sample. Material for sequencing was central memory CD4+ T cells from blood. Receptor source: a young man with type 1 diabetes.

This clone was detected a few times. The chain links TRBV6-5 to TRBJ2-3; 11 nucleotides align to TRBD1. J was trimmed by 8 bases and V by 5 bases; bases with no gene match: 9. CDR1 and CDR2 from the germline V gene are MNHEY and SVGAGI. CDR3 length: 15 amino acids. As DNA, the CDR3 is TGTGCCAGCAGTACTCCGGGACAGGGGGTCCGTACGCAGTATTTT. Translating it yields CASSTPGQGVRTQYF.

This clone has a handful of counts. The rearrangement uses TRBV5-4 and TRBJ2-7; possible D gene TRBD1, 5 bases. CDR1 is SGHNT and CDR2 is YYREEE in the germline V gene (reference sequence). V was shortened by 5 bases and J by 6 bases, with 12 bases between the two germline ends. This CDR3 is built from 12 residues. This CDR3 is CASRPNRGEQYF. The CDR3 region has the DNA TGTGCCAGCAGACCAAATAGGGGCGAGCAGTACTTC.

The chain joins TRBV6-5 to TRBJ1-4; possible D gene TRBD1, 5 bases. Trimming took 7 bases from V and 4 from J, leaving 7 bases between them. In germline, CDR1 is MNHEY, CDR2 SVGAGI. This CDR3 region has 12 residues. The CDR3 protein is CASMGGNEKLFF. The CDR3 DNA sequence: TGTGCCAGCATGGGGGGTAATGAAAAACTGTTTTTT.

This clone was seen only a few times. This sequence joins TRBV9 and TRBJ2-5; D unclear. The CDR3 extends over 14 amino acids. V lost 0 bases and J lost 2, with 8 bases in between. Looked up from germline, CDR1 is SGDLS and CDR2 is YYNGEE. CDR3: CASSVAGQQETQYF. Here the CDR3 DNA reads TGTGCCAGCAGCGTAGCAGGCCAGCAAGAGACCCAGTACTTC.

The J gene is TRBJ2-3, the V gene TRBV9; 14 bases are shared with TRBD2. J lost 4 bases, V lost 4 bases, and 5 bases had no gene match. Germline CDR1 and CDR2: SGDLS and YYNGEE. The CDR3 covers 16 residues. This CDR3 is CASSTGTSGRSDTQYF. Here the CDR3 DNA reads TGTGCCAGCAGCACGGGGACTAGCGGGAGATCAGATACGCAGTATTTT.

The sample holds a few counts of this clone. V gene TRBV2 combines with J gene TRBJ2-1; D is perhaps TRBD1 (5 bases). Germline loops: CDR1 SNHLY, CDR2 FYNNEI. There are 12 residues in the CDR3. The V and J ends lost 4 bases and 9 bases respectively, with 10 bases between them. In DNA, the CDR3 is TGTGCCAGCAGTGCGGGTAGGGGTGAGCAGTTCTTC. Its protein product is CASSAGRGEQFF.

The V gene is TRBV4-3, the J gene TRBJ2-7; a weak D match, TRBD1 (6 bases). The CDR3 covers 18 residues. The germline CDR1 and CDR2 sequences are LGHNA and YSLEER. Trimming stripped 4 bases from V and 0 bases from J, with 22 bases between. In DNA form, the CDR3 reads TGCGCCAGCAGCCGACAGGCCACCGGGTTGCCGAGCTCCTACGAGCAGTACTTC. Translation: CASSRQATGLPSSYEQYF.